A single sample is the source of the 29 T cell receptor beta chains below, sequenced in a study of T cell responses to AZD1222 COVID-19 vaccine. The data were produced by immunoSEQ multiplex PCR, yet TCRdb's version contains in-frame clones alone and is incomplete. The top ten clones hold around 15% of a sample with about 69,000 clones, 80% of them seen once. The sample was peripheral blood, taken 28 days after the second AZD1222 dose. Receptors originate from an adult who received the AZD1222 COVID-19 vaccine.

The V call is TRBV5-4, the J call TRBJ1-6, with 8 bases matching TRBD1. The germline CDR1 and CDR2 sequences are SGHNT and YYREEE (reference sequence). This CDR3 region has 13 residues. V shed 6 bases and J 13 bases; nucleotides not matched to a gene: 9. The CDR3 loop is CASKTGARDPLHF. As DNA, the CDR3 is TGTGCCAGCAAGACAGGGGCGCGGGATCCCCTCCACTTT.

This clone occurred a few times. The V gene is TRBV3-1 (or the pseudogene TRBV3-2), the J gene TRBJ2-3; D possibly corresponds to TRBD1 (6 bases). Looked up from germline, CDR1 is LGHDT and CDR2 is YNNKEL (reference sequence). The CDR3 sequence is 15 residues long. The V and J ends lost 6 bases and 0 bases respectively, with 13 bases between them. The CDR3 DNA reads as TGTGCCAGCAGAAAACAGGGCCATAGCACAGATACGCAGTATTTT. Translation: CASRKQGHSTDTQYF.

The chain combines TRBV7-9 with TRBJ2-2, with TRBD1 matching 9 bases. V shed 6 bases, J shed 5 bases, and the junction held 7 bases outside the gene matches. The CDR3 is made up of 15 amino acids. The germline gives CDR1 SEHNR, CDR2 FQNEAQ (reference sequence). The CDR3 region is CASSWGTGTTGELFF. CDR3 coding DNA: TGTGCCAGCAGTTGGGGGACAGGGACTACCGGGGAGCTGTTTTTT.

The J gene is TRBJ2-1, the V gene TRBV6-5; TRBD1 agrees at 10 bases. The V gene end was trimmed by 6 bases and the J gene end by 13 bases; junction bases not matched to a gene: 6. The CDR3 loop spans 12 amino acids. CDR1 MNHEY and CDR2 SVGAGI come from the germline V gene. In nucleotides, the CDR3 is TGTGCCAGCAGAGGACAGGGGGGCCGACAGTTCTTC. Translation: CASRGQGGRQFF.

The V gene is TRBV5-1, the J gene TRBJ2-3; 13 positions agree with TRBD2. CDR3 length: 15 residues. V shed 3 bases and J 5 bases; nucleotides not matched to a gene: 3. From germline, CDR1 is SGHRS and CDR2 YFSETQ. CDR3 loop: CASSSTSGGVDTQYF. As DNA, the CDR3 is TGCGCCAGCAGCTCCACTAGCGGGGGGGTAGATACGCAGTATTTT.

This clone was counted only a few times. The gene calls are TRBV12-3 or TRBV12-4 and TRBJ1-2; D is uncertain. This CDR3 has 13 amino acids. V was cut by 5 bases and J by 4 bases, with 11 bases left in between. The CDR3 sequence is CASSGRPRYGYTF. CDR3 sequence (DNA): TGTGCCAGCAGTGGCAGGCCTCGCTATGGCTACACCTTC.

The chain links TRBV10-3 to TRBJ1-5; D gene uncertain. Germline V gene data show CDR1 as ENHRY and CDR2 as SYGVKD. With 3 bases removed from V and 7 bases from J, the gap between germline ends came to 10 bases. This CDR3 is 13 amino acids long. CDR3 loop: CAISEGKVQPQHF. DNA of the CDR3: TGTGCCATCAGTGAAGGGAAGGTACAGCCCCAGCATTTT.

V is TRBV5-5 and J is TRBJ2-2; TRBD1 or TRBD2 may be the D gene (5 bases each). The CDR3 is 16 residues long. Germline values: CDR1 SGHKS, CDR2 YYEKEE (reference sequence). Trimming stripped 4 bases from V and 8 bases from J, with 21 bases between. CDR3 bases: TGTGCCAGCAGCCCGACCTGGAGAGGGGATCCGGGGGAGCTGTTTTTT. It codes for CASSPTWRGDPGELFF.

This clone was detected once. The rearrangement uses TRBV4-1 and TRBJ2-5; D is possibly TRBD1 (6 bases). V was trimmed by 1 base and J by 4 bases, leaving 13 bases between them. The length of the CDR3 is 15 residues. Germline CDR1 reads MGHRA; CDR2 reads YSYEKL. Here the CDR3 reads CASSQGTDLRETQYF. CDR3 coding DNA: TGCGCCAGCAGCCAAGGGACAGACCTAAGAGAGACCCAGTACTTC.

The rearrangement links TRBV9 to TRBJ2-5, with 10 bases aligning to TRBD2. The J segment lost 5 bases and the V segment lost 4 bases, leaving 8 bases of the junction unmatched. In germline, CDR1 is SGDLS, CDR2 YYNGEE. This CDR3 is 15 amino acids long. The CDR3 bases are TGTGCCAGCAGCCCAGCGGGGGGGCTTTCTGAGACCCAGTACTTC. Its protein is CASSPAGGLSETQYF.

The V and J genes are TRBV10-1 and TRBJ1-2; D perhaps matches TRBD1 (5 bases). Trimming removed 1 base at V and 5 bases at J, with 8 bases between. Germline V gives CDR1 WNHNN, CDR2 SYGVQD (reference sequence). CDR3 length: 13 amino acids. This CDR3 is CASSELRGYGYTF. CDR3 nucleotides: TGCGCCAGCAGTGAGTTGAGGGGTTATGGCTACACCTTC.

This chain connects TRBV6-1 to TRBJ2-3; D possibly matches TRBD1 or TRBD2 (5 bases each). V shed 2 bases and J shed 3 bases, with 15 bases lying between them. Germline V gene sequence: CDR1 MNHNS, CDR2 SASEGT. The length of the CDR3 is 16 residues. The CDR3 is CASSEFALAGTDTQYF. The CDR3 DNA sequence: TGTGCCAGCAGTGAATTTGCGCTAGCAGGGACAGATACGCAGTATTTT.

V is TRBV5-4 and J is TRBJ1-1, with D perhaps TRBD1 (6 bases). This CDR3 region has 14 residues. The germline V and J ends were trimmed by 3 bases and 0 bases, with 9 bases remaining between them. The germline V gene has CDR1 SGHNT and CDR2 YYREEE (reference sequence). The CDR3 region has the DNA TGTGCCAGCAGCTCGAGGACAGTGAACACTGAAGCTTTCTTT. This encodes CASSSRTVNTEAFF.

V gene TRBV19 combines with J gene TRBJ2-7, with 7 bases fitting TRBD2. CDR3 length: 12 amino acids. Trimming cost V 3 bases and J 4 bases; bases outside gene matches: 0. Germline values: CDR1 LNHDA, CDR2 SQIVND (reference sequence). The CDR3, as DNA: TGTGCCAGTAGTATGCGGGGGTACGAGCAGTACTTC. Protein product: CASSMRGYEQYF.

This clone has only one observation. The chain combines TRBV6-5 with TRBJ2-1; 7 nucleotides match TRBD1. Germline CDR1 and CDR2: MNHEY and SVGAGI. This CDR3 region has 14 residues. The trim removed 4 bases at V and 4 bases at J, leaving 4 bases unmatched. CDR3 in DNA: TGTGCCAGCAGTTTCCGGGACAGTTACAATGAGCAGTTCTTC. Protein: CASSFRDSYNEQFF.

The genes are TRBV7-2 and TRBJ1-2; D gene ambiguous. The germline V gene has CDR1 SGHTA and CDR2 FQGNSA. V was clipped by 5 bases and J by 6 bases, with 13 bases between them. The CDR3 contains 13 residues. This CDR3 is CASSTNPRDGYTF. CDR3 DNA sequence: TGTGCCAGCAGCACGAACCCCAGAGATGGCTACACCTTC. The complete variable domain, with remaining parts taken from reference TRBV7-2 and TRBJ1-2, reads GAGVSQSPSNKVTEKGKDVELRCDPISGHTALYWYRQSLGQGLEFLIYFQGNSAPDKSGLPSDRFSAERTGGSVSTLTIQRTQQEDSAVYLCASSTNPRDGYTFGSGTRLTVV.

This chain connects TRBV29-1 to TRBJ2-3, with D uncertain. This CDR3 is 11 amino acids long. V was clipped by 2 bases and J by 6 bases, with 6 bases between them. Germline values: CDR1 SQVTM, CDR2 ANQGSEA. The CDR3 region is CSVELGDTQYF. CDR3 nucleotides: TGCAGCGTTGAACTGGGGGATACGCAGTATTTT.

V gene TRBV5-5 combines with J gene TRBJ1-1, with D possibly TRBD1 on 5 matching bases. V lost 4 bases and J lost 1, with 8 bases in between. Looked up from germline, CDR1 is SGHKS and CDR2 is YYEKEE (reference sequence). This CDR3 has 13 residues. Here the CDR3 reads CASSLGRNTEAFF. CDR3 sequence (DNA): TGTGCCAGCAGCCTGGGGCGGAACACTGAAGCTTTCTTT. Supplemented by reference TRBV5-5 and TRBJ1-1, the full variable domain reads DAGVTQSPTHLIKTRGQQVTLRCSPISGHKSVSWYQQVLGQGPQFIFQYYEKEERGRGNFPDRFSARQFPNYSSELNVNALLLGDSALYLCASSLGRNTEAFFGQGTRLTVV.

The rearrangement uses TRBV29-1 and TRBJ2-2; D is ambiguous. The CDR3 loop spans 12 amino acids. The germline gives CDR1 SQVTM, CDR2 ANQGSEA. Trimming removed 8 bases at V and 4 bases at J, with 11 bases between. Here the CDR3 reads CSHASSTGELFF. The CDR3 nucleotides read TGCAGCCACGCATCGAGCACCGGGGAGCTGTTTTTT.

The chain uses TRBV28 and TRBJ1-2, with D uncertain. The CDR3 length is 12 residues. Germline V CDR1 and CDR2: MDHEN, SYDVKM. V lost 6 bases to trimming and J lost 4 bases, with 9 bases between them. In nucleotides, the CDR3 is TGTGCCAGCAGGGGCAGCTCCTATGGCTACACCTTC. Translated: CASRGSSYGYTF.

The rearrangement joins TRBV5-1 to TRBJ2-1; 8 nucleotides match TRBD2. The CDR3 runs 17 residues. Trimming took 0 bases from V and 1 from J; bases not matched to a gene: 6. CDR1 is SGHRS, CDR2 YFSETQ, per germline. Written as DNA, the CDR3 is TGCGCCAGCAGCTTGGAGGGCGGGGGGATATCCTACAATGAGCAGTTCTTC. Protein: CASSLEGGGISYNEQFF.

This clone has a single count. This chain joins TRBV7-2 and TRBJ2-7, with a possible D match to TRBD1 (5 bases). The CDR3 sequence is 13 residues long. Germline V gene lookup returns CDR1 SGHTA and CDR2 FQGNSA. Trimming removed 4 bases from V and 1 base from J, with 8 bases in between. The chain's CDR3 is CASSSRQSYEQYF. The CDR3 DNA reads TGTGCCAGCAGCTCTCGACAGTCCTACGAGCAGTACTTC.

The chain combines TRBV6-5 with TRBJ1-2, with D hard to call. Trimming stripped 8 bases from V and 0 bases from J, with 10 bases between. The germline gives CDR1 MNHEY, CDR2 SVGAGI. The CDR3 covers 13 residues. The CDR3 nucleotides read TGTGCCAGCCGACAACCCACTAACTATGGCTACACCTTC. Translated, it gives CASRQPTNYGYTF.

CDR3 sequence: CASSHTPKGTEAFF. CDR3 in DNA: TGTGCCAGCAGCCACACCCCCAAGGGTACTGAAGCTTTCTTT. The V gene is TRBV14, the J gene TRBJ1-1; no definite D call. The CDR3 extends over 14 amino acids. V was trimmed by 3 bases and J by 5 bases, leaving 13 bases between them. CDR1 is SGHDN, CDR2 FVKESK, per germline.

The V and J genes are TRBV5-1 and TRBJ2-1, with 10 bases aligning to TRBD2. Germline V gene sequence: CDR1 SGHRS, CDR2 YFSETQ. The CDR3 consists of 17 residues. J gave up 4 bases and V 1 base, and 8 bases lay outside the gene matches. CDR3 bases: TGCGCCAGCAGCTTGTCTGGGAAGCGGGGGGGATACAATGAGCAGTTCTTC. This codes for CASSLSGKRGGYNEQFF.

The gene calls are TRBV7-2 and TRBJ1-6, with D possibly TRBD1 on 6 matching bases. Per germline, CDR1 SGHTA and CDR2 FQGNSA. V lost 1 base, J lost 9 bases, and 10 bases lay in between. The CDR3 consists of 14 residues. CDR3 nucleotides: TGTGCCAGCAGCTTAGAGGGGGGGAGTTCACCCCTCCACTTT. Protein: CASSLEGGSSPLHF.

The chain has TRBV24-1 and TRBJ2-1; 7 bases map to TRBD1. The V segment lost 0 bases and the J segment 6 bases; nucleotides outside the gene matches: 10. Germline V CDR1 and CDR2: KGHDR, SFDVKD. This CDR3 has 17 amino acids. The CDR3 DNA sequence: TGTGCCACCAGTGATTTGCCCCCACAGGGGCCATTCAATGAGCAGTTCTTC. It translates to CATSDLPPQGPFNEQFF.

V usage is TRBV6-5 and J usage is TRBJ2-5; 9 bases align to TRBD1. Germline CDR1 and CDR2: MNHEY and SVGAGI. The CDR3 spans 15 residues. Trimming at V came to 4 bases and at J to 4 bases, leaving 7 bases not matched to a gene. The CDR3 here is CASSFPGTGRETQYF. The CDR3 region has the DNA TGTGCCAGCAGTTTCCCCGGGACAGGGAGAGAGACCCAGTACTTC.

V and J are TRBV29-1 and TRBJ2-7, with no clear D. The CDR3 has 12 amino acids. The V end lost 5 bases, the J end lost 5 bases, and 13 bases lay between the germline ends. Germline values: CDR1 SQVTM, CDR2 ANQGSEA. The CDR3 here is CSVSSTGDEQYF. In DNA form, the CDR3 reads TGCAGCGTTTCCAGCACGGGCGACGAGCAGTACTTC.